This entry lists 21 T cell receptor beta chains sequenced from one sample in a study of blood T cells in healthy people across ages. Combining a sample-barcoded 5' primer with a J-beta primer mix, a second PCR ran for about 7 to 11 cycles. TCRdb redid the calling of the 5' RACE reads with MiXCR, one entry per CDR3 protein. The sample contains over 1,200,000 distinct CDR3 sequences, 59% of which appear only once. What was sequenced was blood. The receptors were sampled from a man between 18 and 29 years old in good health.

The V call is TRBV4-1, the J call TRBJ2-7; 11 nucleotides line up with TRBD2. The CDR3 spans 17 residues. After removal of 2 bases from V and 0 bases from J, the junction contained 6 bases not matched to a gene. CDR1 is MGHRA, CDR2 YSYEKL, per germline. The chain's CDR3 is CASSQYPTSGSSYEQYF. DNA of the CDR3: TGCGCCAGCAGCCAATACCCCACTAGCGGGAGCTCCTACGAGCAGTACTTC.

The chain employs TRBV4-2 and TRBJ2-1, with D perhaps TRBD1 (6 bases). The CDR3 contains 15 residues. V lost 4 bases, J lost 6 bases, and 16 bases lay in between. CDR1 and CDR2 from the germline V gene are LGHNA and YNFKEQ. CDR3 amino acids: CASSLGTLTGNEQFF. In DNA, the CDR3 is TGTGCCAGCAGCCTCGGGACACTAACCGGCAATGAGCAGTTCTTC.

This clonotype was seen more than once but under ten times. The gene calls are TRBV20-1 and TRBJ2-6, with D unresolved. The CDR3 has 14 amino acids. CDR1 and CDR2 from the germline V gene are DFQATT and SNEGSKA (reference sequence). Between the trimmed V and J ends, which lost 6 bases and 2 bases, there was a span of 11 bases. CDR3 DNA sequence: TGCAGTGCGCCGAAGGAACCTGGGGCCAACGTCCTGACTTTC. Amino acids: CSAPKEPGANVLTF.

The CDR3 DNA sequence: TGCAGCGTTCAGGACAGTCAGAATGGCTACACCTTC. Translating it yields CSVQDSQNGYTF. This rearrangement joins TRBV29-1 to TRBJ1-2; possibly TRBD1 for D (6 bases). Germline V gene sequence: CDR1 SQVTM, CDR2 ANQGSEA. V shed 5 bases and J shed 6 bases, with 13 bases lying between them. This CDR3 is 12 amino acids long.

This chain's CDR3 is CASSLDRQGSADTQYF. The DNA for the CDR3 is TGTGCCAGCAGCTTAGATAGGCAGGGGTCAGCAGATACGCAGTATTTT. The J gene is TRBJ2-3, the V gene TRBV7-2, with D perhaps TRBD1 (6 bases). V was shortened by 1 base and J by 4 bases, with 15 bases between the two germline ends. The CDR3 contains 16 residues. CDR1 and CDR2 from the germline V gene are SGHTA and FQGNSA.

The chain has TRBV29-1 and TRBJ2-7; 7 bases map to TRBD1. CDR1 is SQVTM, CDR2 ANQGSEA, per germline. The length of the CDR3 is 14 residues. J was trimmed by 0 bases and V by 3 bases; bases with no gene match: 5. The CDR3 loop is CSVDETGLSYEQYF. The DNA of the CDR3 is TGCAGCGTTGATGAGACAGGGCTCTCCTACGAGCAGTACTTC.

The CDR3 coding sequence is TGTGCCAGCAGTTTATCGGTGGGGACCTACGTATACAATGAGCAGTTCTTC. Translated, it gives CASSLSVGTYVYNEQFF. The genes are TRBV27 and TRBJ2-1, with D perhaps being TRBD1 or TRBD2 (5 bases each). Germline V gene sequence: CDR1 MNHEY, CDR2 SMNVEV (reference sequence). Trimming took 0 bases from V and 4 from J, leaving 16 bases between them. The CDR3 contains 17 residues.

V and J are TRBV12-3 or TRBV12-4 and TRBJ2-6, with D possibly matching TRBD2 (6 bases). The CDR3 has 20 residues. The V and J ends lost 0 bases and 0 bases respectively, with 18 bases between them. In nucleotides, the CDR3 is TGTGCCAGCAGTTTAGCGCTCGGCGGGACTCTTACCTCTGGGGCCAACGTCCTGACTTTC. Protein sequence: CASSLALGGTLTSGANVLTF.

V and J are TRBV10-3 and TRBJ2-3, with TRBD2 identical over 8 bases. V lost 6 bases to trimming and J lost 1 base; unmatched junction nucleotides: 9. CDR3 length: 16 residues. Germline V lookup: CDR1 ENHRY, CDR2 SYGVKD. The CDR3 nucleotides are TGTGCCATCAGGGATGTAGCGGGATTGGGCACAGATACGCAGTATTTT. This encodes CAIRDVAGLGTDTQYF.

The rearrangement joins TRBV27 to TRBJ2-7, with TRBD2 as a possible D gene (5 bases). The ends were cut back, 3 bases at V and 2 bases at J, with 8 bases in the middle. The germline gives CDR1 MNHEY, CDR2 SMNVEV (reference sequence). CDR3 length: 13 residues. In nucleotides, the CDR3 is TGTGCCAGCAGTTTTTACGGGGCCTACGAGCAGTACTTC. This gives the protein CASSFYGAYEQYF.

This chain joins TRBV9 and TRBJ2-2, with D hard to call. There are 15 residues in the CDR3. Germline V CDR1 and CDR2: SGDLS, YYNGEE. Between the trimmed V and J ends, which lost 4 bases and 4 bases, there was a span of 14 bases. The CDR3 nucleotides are TGTGCCAGCAGCCCTCCGGTTGCTGGCACCGGGGAGCTGTTTTTT. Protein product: CASSPPVAGTGELFF.

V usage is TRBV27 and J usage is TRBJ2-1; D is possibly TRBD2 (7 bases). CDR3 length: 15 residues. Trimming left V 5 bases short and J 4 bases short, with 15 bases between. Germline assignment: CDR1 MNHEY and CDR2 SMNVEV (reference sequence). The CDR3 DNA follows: TGTGCCAGCAGTCAAGGGGGGGACATATACAATGAGCAGTTCTTC. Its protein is CASSQGGDIYNEQFF.

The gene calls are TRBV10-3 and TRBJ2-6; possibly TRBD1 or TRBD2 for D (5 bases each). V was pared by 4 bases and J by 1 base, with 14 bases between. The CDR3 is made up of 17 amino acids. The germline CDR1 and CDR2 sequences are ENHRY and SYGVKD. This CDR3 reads CAISGQRTVSGANVLTF. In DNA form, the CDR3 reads TGTGCCATCAGTGGACAGAGGACTGTATCTGGGGCCAACGTCCTGACTTTC.

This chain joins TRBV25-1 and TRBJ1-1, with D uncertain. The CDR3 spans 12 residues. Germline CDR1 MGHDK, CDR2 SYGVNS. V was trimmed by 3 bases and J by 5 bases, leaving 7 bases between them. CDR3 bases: TGTGCCAGCAGTGACAGGAGTACTGAAGCTTTCTTT. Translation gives CASSDRSTEAFF.

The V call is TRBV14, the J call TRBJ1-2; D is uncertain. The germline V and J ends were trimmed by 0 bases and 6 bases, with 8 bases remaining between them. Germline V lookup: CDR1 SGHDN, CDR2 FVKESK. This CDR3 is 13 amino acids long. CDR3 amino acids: CASSQDFYDGYTF. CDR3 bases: TGTGCCAGCAGCCAAGATTTCTATGATGGCTACACCTTC.

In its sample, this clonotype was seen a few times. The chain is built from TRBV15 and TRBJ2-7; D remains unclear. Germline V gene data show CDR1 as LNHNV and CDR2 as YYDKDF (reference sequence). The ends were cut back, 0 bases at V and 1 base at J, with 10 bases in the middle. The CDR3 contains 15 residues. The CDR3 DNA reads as TGTGCCACCAGCAGAGATTCAGGAACATCCTACGAGCAGTACTTC. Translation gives CATSRDSGTSYEQYF.

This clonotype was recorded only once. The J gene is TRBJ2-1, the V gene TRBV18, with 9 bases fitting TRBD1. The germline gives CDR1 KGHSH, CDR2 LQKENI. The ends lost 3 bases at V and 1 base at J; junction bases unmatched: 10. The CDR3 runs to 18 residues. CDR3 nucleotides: TGTGCCAGCTCACCGGGACAGGGTCCTTATCCGTCCTACAATGAGCAGTTCTTC. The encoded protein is CASSPGQGPYPSYNEQFF.

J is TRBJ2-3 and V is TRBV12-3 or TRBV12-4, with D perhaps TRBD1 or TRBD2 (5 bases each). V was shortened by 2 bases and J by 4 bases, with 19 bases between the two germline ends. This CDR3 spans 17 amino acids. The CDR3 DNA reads TGTGCCAGCAGTTTACCCCGTGGGGGAAGGGTACCAGATACGCAGTATTTT. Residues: CASSLPRGGRVPDTQYF.

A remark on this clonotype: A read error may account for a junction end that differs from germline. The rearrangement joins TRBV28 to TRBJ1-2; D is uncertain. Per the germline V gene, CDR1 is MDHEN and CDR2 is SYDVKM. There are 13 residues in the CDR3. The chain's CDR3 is CASSRTINYGCTF. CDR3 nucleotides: TGTGCCAGCAGTCGGACCATTAACTATGGCTGCACCTTC.

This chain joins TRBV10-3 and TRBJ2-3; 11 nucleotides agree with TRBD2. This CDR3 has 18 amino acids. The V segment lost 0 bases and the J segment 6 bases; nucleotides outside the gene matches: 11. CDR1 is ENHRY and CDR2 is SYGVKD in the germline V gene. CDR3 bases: TGTGCCATCAGTGAGTCGAGGACTAGCGGGTCCCGTGGGGATACGCAGTATTTT. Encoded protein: CAISESRTSGSRGDTQYF.

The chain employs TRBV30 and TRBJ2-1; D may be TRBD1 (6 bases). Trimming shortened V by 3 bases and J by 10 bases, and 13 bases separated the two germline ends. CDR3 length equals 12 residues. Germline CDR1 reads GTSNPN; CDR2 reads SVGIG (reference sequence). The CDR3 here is CAWSSDSREQFF. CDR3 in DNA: TGTGCCTGGAGCTCGGACAGTCGCGAGCAGTTCTTC.